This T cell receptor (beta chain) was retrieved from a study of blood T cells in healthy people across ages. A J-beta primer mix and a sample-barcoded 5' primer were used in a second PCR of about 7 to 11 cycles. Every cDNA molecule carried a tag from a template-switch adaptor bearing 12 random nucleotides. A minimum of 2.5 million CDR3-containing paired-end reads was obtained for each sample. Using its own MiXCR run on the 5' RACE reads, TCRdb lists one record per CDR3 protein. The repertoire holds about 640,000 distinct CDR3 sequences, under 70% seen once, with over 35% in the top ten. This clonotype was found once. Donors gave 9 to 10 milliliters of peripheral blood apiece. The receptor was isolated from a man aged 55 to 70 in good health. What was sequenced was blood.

This CDR3 is CASSPTKPRDPLNQFF. The DNA of the CDR3 is TGTGCCAGCAGTCCCACCAAGCCCAGGGACCCCTTAAATCAGTTCTTC. The chain recombines TRBV12-3 or TRBV12-4 with TRBJ2-1; D may correspond to TRBD1 or TRBD2 (5 bases each). V was trimmed by 5 bases and J by 13 bases, leaving 27 bases between them. The CDR3 runs 16 residues.